This T cell receptor (beta chain) was profiled in a study of tumor-infiltrating lymphocytes in localized non-small cell lung cancer. Study-level information: Several tumor histologies, both smoking statuses, and some post-neoadjuvant chemotherapy samples were included. From each patient, both tumor and uninvolved lung, non-adjacent to tumor, were sampled.

Clones were sequenced by immunoSEQ multiplex PCR, and TCRdb holds only the in-frame ones, with some missing. The sample records approximately 17,000 clones, 65% to 80% being singletons. General study findings and limits: No link was found between tumor T-cell fraction and recurrence-free survival.

CDR1 and CDR2 from the germline V gene are MGHDK and SYGVNS. The V end lost 3 bases, the J end lost 1 base, and 0 bases lay between the germline ends. This CDR3 contains 12 residues. This clone was detected only a few times. No antigen is known for it. Sequencing input: lung tumor tissue. The chain is built from TRBV25-1 and TRBJ2-2; D call uncertain. The sequence was collected from a human donor with non-small cell lung cancer. CDR3 DNA sequence: TGTGCCAGCAGTGAGAACACCGGGGAGCTGTTTTTT. The encoded protein is CASSENTGELFF.